The 27 T cell receptor beta chains reported below all come from one sample, sequenced in a study of blood T cell repertoires in COVID-19. Data came from immunoSEQ multiplex PCR; TCRdb stores just in-frame clones and leaves some out. The sample contains about 250,000 clones, around nine tenths of which appear only once. The sample taken for sequencing was peripheral blood. These receptor sequences come from a woman in her thirties or forties who had recovered from COVID-19.

This sequence joins TRBV2 and TRBJ2-3; 10 bases match TRBD1. This CDR3 is 13 amino acids long. Unmatched junction bases numbered 5, after V lost 9 bases and J lost 5 bases. Germline V lookup: CDR1 SNHLY, CDR2 FYNNEI. CDR3 in amino acids: CASDRGREDTQYF. The CDR3 DNA is TGTGCCAGTGACAGGGGGCGGGAAGATACGCAGTATTTT.

The rearrangement joins TRBV28 to TRBJ2-7; perhaps TRBD2 as D (5 bases). CDR3 size: 13 residues. Per the germline V gene, CDR1 is MDHEN and CDR2 is SYDVKM. V shed 6 bases and J shed 3 bases, with 12 bases lying between them. CDR3 nucleotide sequence: TGTGCCAGCAGCCGGGAAAGTGGCTACGAGCAGTACTTC. It is translated as CASSRESGYEQYF.

Relative to its sample, this clone is medium-sized. The chain employs TRBV6-2 or TRBV6-3 and TRBJ2-1, with 10 bases fitting TRBD2. The CDR3 has 17 residues. The V gene's germline CDR1 is MNHEY and CDR2 SVGEGT. V shed 3 bases, J shed 5 bases, and the junction held 10 bases outside the gene matches. This CDR3 reads CASSYGPGLAFNNEQFF. The CDR3 DNA is TGTGCCAGCAGTTATGGCCCGGGACTAGCGTTCAACAATGAGCAGTTCTTC.

V and J are TRBV5-6 and TRBJ2-3; D is possibly TRBD2 (6 bases). The germline gives CDR1 SGHDT, CDR2 YYEEEE. CDR3 size: 15 residues. V dropped 3 bases and J dropped 0 bases, with 11 bases sitting between them. The CDR3 loop reads CASSSGTSSTDTQYF. The CDR3, as DNA: TGTGCCAGCAGCTCCGGGACTTCTAGCACAGATACGCAGTATTTT. Together with reference TRBV5-6 and TRBJ2-3, the CDR3 gives the full variable domain: DAGVTQSPTHLIKTRGQQVTLRCSPKSGHDTVSWYQQALGQGPQFIFQYYEEEERQRGNFPDRFSGHQFPNYSSELNVNALLLGDSALYLCASSSGTSSTDTQYFGPGTRLTVL.

The chain carries TRBV14 and TRBJ2-2; 7 bases match TRBD2. The V segment lost 3 bases and the J segment 2 bases; nucleotides outside the gene matches: 9. Germline V gene data show CDR1 as SGHDN and CDR2 as FVKESK. The CDR3 runs 17 residues. The CDR3, as DNA: TGTGCCAGCAGCCAGCTCGGTGAGCGGGAAAACACCGGGGAGCTGTTTTTT. Its protein product is CASSQLGERENTGELFF.

This clone was detected only a few times. The chain has TRBV19 and TRBJ2-1, with TRBD1 identical over 7 bases. Germline V lookup: CDR1 LNHDA, CDR2 SQIVND (reference sequence). The CDR3 runs 15 residues. V lost 3 bases and J lost 4; bases outside the gene matches: 6. CDR3 amino acids: CASSIWDRDYNEQFF. Written as DNA, the CDR3 is TGTGCCAGTAGTATTTGGGACAGAGATTACAATGAGCAGTTCTTC.

This rearrangement joins TRBV12-5 to TRBJ2-3; 9 nucleotides line up with TRBD2. The ends lost 7 bases at V and 0 bases at J; junction bases unmatched: 5. This CDR3 has 15 amino acids. Germline V CDR1 and CDR2: LGHNT, FRNRAP. The DNA of the CDR3 is TGTGCTAGTGCCCGACTAGCGGCTAGCACAGATACGCAGTATTTT. Its protein product is CASARLAASTDTQYF.

This clone was seen just once. The rearrangement joins TRBV15 to TRBJ2-3; tentatively, D is TRBD1 (5 bases). Looked up from germline, CDR1 is LNHNV and CDR2 is YYDKDF (reference sequence). This CDR3 spans 17 amino acids. V lost 0 bases and J 6 bases, leaving 19 bases between the germline ends. CDR3 nucleotide sequence: TGTGCCACCAGCAGAGATATTGGGGCAGCACCCATGGATACGCAGTATTTT. Residues: CATSRDIGAAPMDTQYF. The whole variable domain, filled in from reference TRBV15 and TRBJ2-3, reads DAMVIQNPRYQVTQFGKPVTLSCSQTLNHNVMYWYQQKSSQAPKLLFHYYDKDFNNEADTPDNFQSRRPNTSFCFLDIRSPGLGDTAMYLCATSRDIGAAPMDTQYFGPGTRLTVL.

This rearrangement joins TRBV19 to TRBJ2-5; tentative D call: TRBD1 (5 bases). Trimming pared 7 bases from V and 5 bases from J, leaving 17 bases between. The CDR3 runs 14 residues. From germline, CDR1 is LNHDA and CDR2 SQIVND (reference sequence). CDR3 residues: CASTPGGRAETQYF. The CDR3 DNA reads TGTGCCAGTACCCCTGGTGGCAGGGCGGAGACCCAGTACTTC.

The chain couples TRBV5-1 to TRBJ2-1; 7 nucleotides agree with TRBD1. Germline assignment: CDR1 SGHRS and CDR2 YFSETQ. This CDR3 has 12 residues. J gave up 8 bases and V 4 bases, and 3 bases lay outside the gene matches. DNA for the CDR3: TGCGCCAGCAGCCTGACAGGGTATGAGCAGTTCTTC. Translated: CASSLTGYEQFF.

This sequence joins TRBV28 and TRBJ2-1; D ambiguous. V lost 3 bases and J 0 bases, leaving 9 bases between the germline ends. The V gene's germline CDR1 is MDHEN and CDR2 SYDVKM. CDR3 length: 15 amino acids. The CDR3 DNA reads as TGTGCCAGCAGTTTCCGACTCAGCTCCTACAATGAGCAGTTCTTC. Protein product: CASSFRLSSYNEQFF.

The J gene is TRBJ1-1, the V gene TRBV28; D is ambiguous. Deletions cut 5 bases from V and 4 bases from J, with 2 bases between. CDR1 and CDR2 from the germline V gene are MDHEN and SYDVKM. The CDR3 runs to 10 residues. This CDR3 reads CASSRTEAFF. CDR3 sequence (DNA): TGTGCCAGCAGTCGCACTGAAGCTTTCTTT. Based on the CDR3 plus reference TRBV28 and TRBJ1-1, the full variable domain is DVKVTQSSRYLVKRTGEKVFLECVQDMDHENMFWYRQDPGLGLRLIYFSYDVKMKEKGDIPEGYSVSREKKERFSLILESASTNQTSMYLCASSRTEAFFGQGTRLTVV.

The genes are TRBV28 and TRBJ2-3; 11 positions match TRBD2. Germline V gene data show CDR1 as MDHEN and CDR2 as SYDVKM. J lost 4 bases, V lost 6 bases, and 9 bases had no gene match. The CDR3 length is 16 residues. The CDR3 reads CASSPTSGSWADTQYF. The CDR3 DNA reads as TGTGCCAGCAGCCCCACTAGCGGGAGCTGGGCAGATACGCAGTATTTT. Based on the CDR3 plus reference TRBV28 and TRBJ2-3, the full variable domain is DVKVTQSSRYLVKRTGEKVFLECVQDMDHENMFWYRQDPGLGLRLIYFSYDVKMKEKGDIPEGYSVSREKKERFSLILESASTNQTSMYLCASSPTSGSWADTQYFGPGTRLTVL.

The rearrangement uses TRBV19 and TRBJ2-1; D is perhaps TRBD1 (8 bases). This CDR3 comprises 14 residues. V lost 6 bases and J lost 6, with 15 bases in between. CDR1 LNHDA and CDR2 SQIVND come from the germline V gene (reference sequence). In DNA form, the CDR3 reads TGTGCCAGTAGCCAACAGGGGGGGGGCAATGAGCAGTTCTTC. It encodes CASSQQGGGNEQFF.

CDR3 residues: CAIGAASGANVLTF. The CDR3 bases are TGTGCCATCGGGGCAGCTTCTGGGGCCAACGTCCTGACTTTC. V and J are TRBV10-3 and TRBJ2-6; D possibly corresponds to TRBD1 (5 bases). V gave up 8 bases and J gave up 1 base, with 9 bases separating them. Germline V gene sequence: CDR1 ENHRY, CDR2 SYGVKD. This CDR3 is built from 14 residues.

The gene calls are TRBV28 and TRBJ1-5; D unclear. V gave up 6 bases and J gave up 1 base, with 16 bases separating them. The V gene's germline CDR1 is MDHEN and CDR2 SYDVKM. The length of the CDR3 is 16 residues. The CDR3 nucleotides are TGTGCCAGCAGCTCGACCACTATTGGGAGCAATCAGCCCCAGCATTTT. Its protein product is CASSSTTIGSNQPQHF.

This chain uses TRBV25-1 with TRBJ2-3; D is possibly TRBD2 (7 bases). The CDR3 consists of 16 residues. V was shortened by 7 bases and J by 4 bases, with 21 bases between the two germline ends. CDR1 and CDR2 from the germline V gene are MGHDK and SYGVNS. The CDR3 sequence: CASNRRRGRASDTQYF. In DNA form, the CDR3 reads TGTGCCAGCAATCGAAGAAGGGGGAGGGCCTCAGATACGCAGTATTTT.

The chain recombines TRBV19 with TRBJ2-3; 14 nucleotides line up with TRBD2. CDR1 and CDR2 (germline): LNHDA, SQIVND (reference sequence). The CDR3 is 16 residues long. With 6 bases clipped from V and 7 bases from J, the junction kept 9 bases outside the gene matches. The CDR3: CASSLGTSGRGYTQYF. The DNA of the CDR3 is TGTGCCAGTAGCCTCGGGACTAGCGGGAGAGGGTATACGCAGTATTTT.

This chain connects TRBV19 to TRBJ2-1, with D uncertain. The germline V gene has CDR1 LNHDA and CDR2 SQIVND (reference sequence). Trimming pared 5 bases from V and 5 bases from J, leaving 7 bases between. CDR3 length equals 12 residues. The CDR3 region is CASSLTHNEQFF. In DNA, the CDR3 is TGTGCCAGTAGTCTTACACACAATGAGCAGTTCTTC. The full variable domain, completed using reference TRBV19 and TRBJ2-1, is DGGITQSPKYLFRKEGQNVTLSCEQNLNHDAMYWYRQDPGQGLRLIYYSQIVNDFQKGDIAEGYSVSREKKESFPLTVTSAQKNPTAFYLCASSLTHNEQFFGPGTRLTVL.

In its sample, this clone was seen once. The chain links TRBV5-6 to TRBJ2-7; D is possibly TRBD2 (5 bases). The CDR3 loop spans 12 amino acids. V shed 4 bases and J shed 1 base, with 6 bases lying between them. CDR1 and CDR2 from the germline V gene are SGHDT and YYEEEE. The CDR3 DNA reads as TGTGCCAGCAGCCCGGGGTCCTACGAGCAGTACTTC. Protein sequence: CASSPGSYEQYF.

The V and J genes are TRBV19 and TRBJ1-1; 7 bases align to TRBD1. The CDR3 is made up of 15 amino acids. CDR1 is LNHDA and CDR2 is SQIVND in the germline V gene (reference sequence). With 6 bases clipped from V and 1 base from J, the junction kept 8 bases outside the gene matches. CDR3 DNA sequence: TGTGCCAGTAGCCTGGACAGGATCCGGAACACTGAAGCTTTCTTT. Translating gives CASSLDRIRNTEAFF.

V is TRBV7-2 and J is TRBJ2-2; 7 bases fit TRBD1. The CDR3 is 13 amino acids. After removal of 5 bases from V and 8 bases from J, the junction contained 5 bases not matched to a gene. Germline V gives CDR1 SGHTA, CDR2 FQGNSA. CDR3 coding DNA: TGTGCCAGCAGCATCACAGGGGCGGGGGAGCTGTTTTTT. Its protein is CASSITGAGELFF.

The chain joins TRBV5-5 to TRBJ1-4; maybe TRBD1 (5 bases). This CDR3 spans 16 amino acids. The V gene lost 3 bases and the J gene lost 1 base, with 13 bases spanning the gap. The germline V gene has CDR1 SGHKS and CDR2 YYEKEE (reference sequence). Written as DNA, the CDR3 is TGTGCCAGCAGCTCTGGTGCGCAGGGAACTAATGAAAAACTGTTTTTT. The encoded protein is CASSSGAQGTNEKLFF.

The chain employs TRBV5-1 and TRBJ2-5; D remains ambiguous. There are 13 residues in the CDR3. In germline, CDR1 is SGHRS, CDR2 YFSETQ. Between the trimmed V and J ends, which lost 1 base and 4 bases, there was a span of 8 bases. CDR3 in DNA: TGCGCCAGCAGCTTGTTCCCGGGAGAGACCCAGTACTTC. Protein: CASSLFPGETQYF.

This clone was found once. The DNA for the CDR3 is TGTGCCAGCTCACCACCGTCCCGGGCGGGAGAGACCCAGTACTTC. Translating gives CASSPPSRAGETQYF. The V and J genes are TRBV18 and TRBJ2-5; D perhaps matches TRBD2 (5 bases). The germline V gene encodes CDR1 KGHSH and CDR2 LQKENI. There are 15 residues in the CDR3. Trimming took 0 bases from V and 4 from J, leaving 12 bases between them.

This chain uses TRBV5-8 with TRBJ2-7; 7 nucleotides match TRBD1. Germline loops: CDR1 SGHTS, CDR2 YDEGEE. The trim removed 0 bases at V and 1 base at J, leaving 4 bases unmatched. This CDR3 spans 15 amino acids. For the CDR3, the DNA is TGTGCCAGCAGCTTGGTGACAGGGTTTTCCTACGAGCAGTACTTC. Protein: CASSLVTGFSYEQYF. The full variable domain, with the rest looked up from reference TRBV5-8 and TRBJ2-7, is EAGVTQSPTHLIKTRGQQATLRCSPISGHTSVYWYQQALGLGLQFLLWYDEGEERNRGNFPPRFSGRQFPNYSSELNVNALELEDSALYLCASSLVTGFSYEQYFGPGTRLTVT.

This clone was seen only a few times. The chain employs TRBV29-1 and TRBJ1-2, with TRBD1 matching 9 bases. V dropped 6 bases and J dropped 7; count of bases not matched to a gene: 15. Germline assignment: CDR1 SQVTM and CDR2 ANQGSEA. The CDR3 covers 15 residues. CDR3 region: CSVDAIQGAVGGYTF. CDR3 nucleotide sequence: TGCAGCGTGGACGCAATACAGGGGGCGGTTGGTGGCTACACCTTC.